These T cell receptor beta chains were read from a single sample in a study of CD8 T cells in ankylosing spondylitis. TCRdb passed the 5' RACE reads through MiXCR, listing each CDR3 protein once. The data contain about 310,000 distinct CDR3 sequences, around 20% of them singletons. Sequenced: blood, either unsorted or a sorted T cell fraction (not recorded which). Receptors originate from a female donor with ankylosing spondylitis or in good health (not recorded which). CDR3s include the opening cysteine and the closing phenylalanine or tryptophan. D genes are given only for firm matches. Size values are once, few and many counts, or a class for expanded clones, and some rows have none.

>TRBV12-3/TRBV12-4|few|TRBJ2-1|-
TGTGCCAGCAGTTTCCCTTACAATGAGCAGTTCTTC
CASSFPYNEQFF
>TRBV7-9|-|TRBJ2-3|-
TGTGCCAGCAGCTCCTTTCAGGCCCCGGGAGCAGATACGCAGTATTTT
CASSSFQAPGADTQYF
>TRBV4-1|-|TRBJ2-3|-
TGCGCCAGCAGCCAAGATCCGACGACCCGGTCGGATACGCAGTATTTT
CASSQDPTTRSDTQYF
>TRBV5-1|-|TRBJ2-7|TRBD2
TGCGCCAGCAGTAGACGGGAGGACGAGCAGTACTTC
CASSRREDEQYF
>TRBV20-1|many|TRBJ1-5|-
TGCAGTGCCGGTCCCTTTATCGATCAGCCCCAGCATTTT
CSAGPFIDQPQHF
>TRBV12-3/TRBV12-4|few|TRBJ2-7|TRBD1
TGTGCCAGCAGTTCTCCAGGGGGAACCTACGAGCAGTACTTC
CASSSPGGTYEQYF
>TRBV2|few|TRBJ2-7|-
TGTGCCAGCAGGGGGGACGCCTACGAGCAGTACTTC
CASRGDAYEQYF
>TRBV5-1|-|TRBJ1-2|TRBD1
TGCGCCAGCAGCTTAACAGGGGAGGTTGGCTACACCTTC
CASSLTGEVGYTF
>TRBV4-3|few|TRBJ2-3|-
TGCGCCAGCAGCCAAGACGGGCGCCGCACAGATACGCAGTATTTT
CASSQDGRRTDTQYF
>TRBV5-1|few|TRBJ2-1|-
TGCGCCAGCAGCCTTGATCCGGGTTCCAATGAGCAGTTCTTC
CASSLDPGSNEQFF
>TRBV4-1|-|TRBJ2-1|TRBD2
TGCGCCAGCAGCCAAGAGGGCCCCGGGACTAACCGTCCCGTCCCCGACAATGAGCAGTTCTTC
CASSQEGPGTNRPVPDNEQFF
>TRBV12-3/TRBV12-4|few|TRBJ1-1|-
TGTGCCAGCAGACCACCGGGACGGGTGAACACTGAAGCTTTCTTT
CASRPPGRVNTEAFF
>TRBV7-2|few|TRBJ2-7|TRBD2
TGTGCCAGCAGCAAGACTAGCGGGAGCCCCTACGAGCAGTACTTC
CASSKTSGSPYEQYF
>TRBV12-3/TRBV12-4|-|TRBJ2-1|TRBD2
TGTGCCAGCAGTTTTAGGGGACTAGCGGTCAATGAGCAGTTCTTC
CASSFRGLAVNEQFF
>TRBV6-1|few|TRBJ2-1|TRBD2
TGTGCCAGCAGTCCAATGGGGCTAGCGGGAGGGCCGCGATACAATGAGCAGTTCTTC
CASSPMGLAGGPRYNEQFF
>TRBV10-3|-|TRBJ2-1|TRBD1
TGTGCCATCAGTGCCTTCCTCGCGTGGGACAGGGGGGTAGATGAGCAGTTCTTC
CAISAFLAWDRGVDEQFF
>TRBV9|once|TRBJ2-7|-
TGTGCCAGCAGCGCCGTCTACGAGCAGTACTTC
CASSAVYEQYF
>TRBV10-3|few|TRBJ2-7|-
TGTGCCATCAGGGCGTTCACGGGGGACGAGCAGTACTTC
CAIRAFTGDEQYF
>TRBV7-7|many|TRBJ2-5|TRBD2
TGTGCCAGCAGCTTAGGAGGGAGGGCCGGGGAGACCCAGTACTTC
CASSLGGRAGETQYF
>TRBV29-1|-|TRBJ1-1|-
TGCAGCGTTGGGGGGGGAGACACTGAAGCTTTCTTT
CSVGGGDTEAFF
>TRBV7-2|-|TRBJ2-2|-
TGTGCCAGCAGCCCTTACGGGGACACGAACACCGGGGAGCTGTTTTTT
CASSPYGDTNTGELFF
>TRBV3-1|-|TRBJ2-3|-
TGTGCCAGCAGCCAAATCGGATTCACAGATACGCAGTATTTT
CASSQIGFTDTQYF
>TRBV7-2|few|TRBJ1-1|TRBD1
TGTGCCAGCAGCTTAGATGGGACAGGGGGCACTGAAGCTTTCTTT
CASSLDGTGGTEAFF
>TRBV25-1|-|TRBJ1-1|-
TGTGCCAGCAGTGAATTAGGAGGGAACACTGAAGCTTTCTTT
CASSELGGNTEAFF
>TRBV12-5|-|TRBJ1-3|TRBD1
TGTGCTAGTGGTTTTACGGGACAGGGCTCTGGAAACACCATATATTTT
CASGFTGQGSGNTIYF
>TRBV24-1|few|TRBJ2-7|-
TGTGCCACCAGTGATTTGGAGACTTCCTACGAGCAGTACTTC
CATSDLETSYEQYF
>TRBV25-1|few|TRBJ1-5|TRBD1
TGTGCCAGCAGACAGGGGATAAATCAGCCCCAGCATTTT
CASRQGINQPQHF
>TRBV20-1|few|TRBJ1-4|-
TGCAGTGTCCCTCGGGGTGGATGGACTAATGAAAAACTGTTTTTT
CSVPRGGWTNEKLFF
>TRBV11-2|few|TRBJ2-1|-
TGTGCCAGCAGTCCCCGGGGCGCCAGGGGCCATGAGCAGTTCTTC
CASSPRGARGHEQFF
>TRBV28|-|TRBJ1-5|-
TGTGCCAGCAGTTCGACAGTGGGTCTTTATAGCAATCAGCCCCAGCATTTT
CASSSTVGLYSNQPQHF
>TRBV11-3|-|TRBJ2-3|-
TGTGCCAGCAGCTTAAGAGGGGAGTCTAGCACAGATACGCAGTATTTT
CASSLRGESSTDTQYF
>TRBV12-3/TRBV12-4|few|TRBJ2-5|TRBD2
TGTGCCAGCAGTTTGACTAGCGGAGGGCAGGAGACCCAGTACTTC
CASSLTSGGQETQYF